This T cell receptor beta chain derives from a study of blood T cell repertoires in COVID-19. As for the study in general: The study drew acute and convalescent COVID-19 samples from the United States, Italy and Spain. PBMCs, B-cell-depleted T cells, or T cells were the source of the cDNA or gDNA that made up the material.

As handled by the study authors: Reference gene primer amplification in the assay estimated nucleated cell counts. The assay was immunoSEQ multiplex PCR, and TCRdb's table has in-frame clones only and misses some. V and J calls and clone size are copied from that table; D and trimming were computed from the DNA. The table lists over 600,000 clones, 80% to 90% of them singletons, with around 0.3% in the top ten. The CDR3 totals 13 residues. Germline CDR1 reads SGHVS; CDR2 reads FNYEAQ. Between the trimmed V and J ends, which lost 4 bases and 6 bases, there was a span of 13 bases. This TCR came from a woman between 18 and 29 years old with acute or convalescent COVID-19. What was sequenced was peripheral blood. The V and J genes are TRBV7-6 and TRBJ2-7; TRBD1 is a possible D gene (6 bases). CDR3 coding DNA: TGTGCCAGCAGCTCTGGGGGCTTAGGCGAGCAGTACTTC. This sequence encodes CASSSGGLGEQYF.